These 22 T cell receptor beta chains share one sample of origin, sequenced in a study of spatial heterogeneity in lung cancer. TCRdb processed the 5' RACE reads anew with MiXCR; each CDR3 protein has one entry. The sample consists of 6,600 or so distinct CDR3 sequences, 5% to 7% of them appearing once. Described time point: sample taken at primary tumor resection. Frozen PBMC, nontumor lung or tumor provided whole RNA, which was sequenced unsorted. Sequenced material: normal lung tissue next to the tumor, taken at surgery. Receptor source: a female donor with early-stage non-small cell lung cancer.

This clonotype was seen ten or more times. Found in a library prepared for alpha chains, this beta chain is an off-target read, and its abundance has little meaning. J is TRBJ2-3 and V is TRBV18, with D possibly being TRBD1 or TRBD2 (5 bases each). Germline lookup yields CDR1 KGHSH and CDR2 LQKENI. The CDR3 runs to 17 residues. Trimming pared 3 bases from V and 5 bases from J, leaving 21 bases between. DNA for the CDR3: TGTGCCAGCTCACCGGCCGGTCGAGGGGAAGGGATAGATACGCAGTATTTT. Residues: CASSPAGRGEGIDTQYF.

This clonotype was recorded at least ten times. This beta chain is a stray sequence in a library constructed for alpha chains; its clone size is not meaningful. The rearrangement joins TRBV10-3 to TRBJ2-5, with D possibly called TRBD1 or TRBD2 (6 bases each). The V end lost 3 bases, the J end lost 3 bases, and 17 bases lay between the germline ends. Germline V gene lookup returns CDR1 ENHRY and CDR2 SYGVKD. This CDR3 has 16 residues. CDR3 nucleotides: TGTGCCATCAGTGACATTGGGGAGGAGGGGGAAGAGACCCAGTACTTC. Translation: CAISDIGEEGEETQYF.

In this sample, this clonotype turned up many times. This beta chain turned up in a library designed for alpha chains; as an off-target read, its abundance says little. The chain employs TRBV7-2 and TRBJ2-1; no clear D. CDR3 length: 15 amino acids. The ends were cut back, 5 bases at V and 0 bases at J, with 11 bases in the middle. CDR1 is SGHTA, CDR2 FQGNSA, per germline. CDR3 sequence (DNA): TGTGCCAGCAGCCGCGTGGGGTTCTCCTACAATGAGCAGTTCTTC. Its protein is CASSRVGFSYNEQFF.

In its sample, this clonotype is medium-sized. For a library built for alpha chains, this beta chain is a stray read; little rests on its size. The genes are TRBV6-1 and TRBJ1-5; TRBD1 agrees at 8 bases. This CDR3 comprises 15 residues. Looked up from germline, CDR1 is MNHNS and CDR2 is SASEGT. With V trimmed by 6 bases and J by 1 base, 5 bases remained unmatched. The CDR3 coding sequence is TGTGCCAGCAGCGAGGACAGGGTCAGCAATCAGCCCCAGCATTTT. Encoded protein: CASSEDRVSNQPQHF.

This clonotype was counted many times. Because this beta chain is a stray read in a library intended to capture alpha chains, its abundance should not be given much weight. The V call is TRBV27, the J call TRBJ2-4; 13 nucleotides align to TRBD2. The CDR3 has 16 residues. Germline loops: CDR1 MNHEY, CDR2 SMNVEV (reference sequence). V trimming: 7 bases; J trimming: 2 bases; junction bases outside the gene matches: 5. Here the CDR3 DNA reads TGTGCCAGCATTTGGACTAGCGGGAGATCCAAAAACATTCAGTACTTC. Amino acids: CASIWTSGRSKNIQYF.

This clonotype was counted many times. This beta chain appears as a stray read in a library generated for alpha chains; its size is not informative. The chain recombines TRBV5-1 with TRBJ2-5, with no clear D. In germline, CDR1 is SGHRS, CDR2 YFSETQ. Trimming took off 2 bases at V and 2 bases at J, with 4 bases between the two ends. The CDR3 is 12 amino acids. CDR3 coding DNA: TGCGCCAGCAGCTTCCTTCAAGAGACCCAGTACTTC. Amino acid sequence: CASSFLQETQYF.

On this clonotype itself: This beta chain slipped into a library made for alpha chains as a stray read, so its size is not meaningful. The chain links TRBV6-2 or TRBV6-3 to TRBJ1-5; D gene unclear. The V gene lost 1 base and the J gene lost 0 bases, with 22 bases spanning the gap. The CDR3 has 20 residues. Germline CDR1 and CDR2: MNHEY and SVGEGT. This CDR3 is CASSYLAAGEFWNSNQPQHF. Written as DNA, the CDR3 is TGTGCCAGCAGTTACTTGGCCGCCGGGGAGTTCTGGAATAGCAATCAGCCCCAGCATTTT.

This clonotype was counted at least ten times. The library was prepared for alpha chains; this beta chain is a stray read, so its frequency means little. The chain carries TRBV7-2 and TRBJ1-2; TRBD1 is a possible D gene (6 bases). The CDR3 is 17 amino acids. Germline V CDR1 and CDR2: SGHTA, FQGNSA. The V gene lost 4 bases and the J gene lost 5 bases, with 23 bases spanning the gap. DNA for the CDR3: TGTGCCAGCAGCTCAACGAGTCAGGGGTTATGGTTTTATGGCTACACCTTC. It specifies CASSSTSQGLWFYGYTF.

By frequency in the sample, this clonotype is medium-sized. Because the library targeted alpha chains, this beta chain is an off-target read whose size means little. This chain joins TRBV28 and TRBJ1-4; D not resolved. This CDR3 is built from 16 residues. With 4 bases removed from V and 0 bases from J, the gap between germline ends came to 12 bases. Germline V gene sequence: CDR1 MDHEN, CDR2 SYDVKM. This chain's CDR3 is CASSSQLATTNEKLFF. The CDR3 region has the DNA TGTGCCAGCAGTTCGCAGCTAGCTACAACTAATGAAAAACTGTTTTTT. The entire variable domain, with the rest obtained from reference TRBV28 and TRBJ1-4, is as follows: DVKVTQSSRYLVKRTGEKVFLECVQDMDHENMFWYRQDPGLGLRLIYFSYDVKMKEKGDIPEGYSVSREKKERFSLILESASTNQTSMYLCASSSQLATTNEKLFFGSGTQLSVL.

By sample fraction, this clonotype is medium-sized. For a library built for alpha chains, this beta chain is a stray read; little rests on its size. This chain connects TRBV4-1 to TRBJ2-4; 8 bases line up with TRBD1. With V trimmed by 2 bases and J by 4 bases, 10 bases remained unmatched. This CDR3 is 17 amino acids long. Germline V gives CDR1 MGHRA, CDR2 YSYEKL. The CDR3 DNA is TGCGCCAGCAGCCAACAAACAGGACAGGGTAAAAAAAACATTCAGTACTTC. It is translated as CASSQQTGQGKKNIQYF.

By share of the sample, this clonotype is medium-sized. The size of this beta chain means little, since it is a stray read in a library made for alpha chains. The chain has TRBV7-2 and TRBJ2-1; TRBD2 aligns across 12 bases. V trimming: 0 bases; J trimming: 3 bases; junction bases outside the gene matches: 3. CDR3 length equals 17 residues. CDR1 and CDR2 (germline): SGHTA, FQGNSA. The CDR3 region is CASSLAGTSGHYNEQFF. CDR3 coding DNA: TGTGCCAGCAGCTTAGCCGGGACTAGCGGGCACTACAATGAGCAGTTCTTC.

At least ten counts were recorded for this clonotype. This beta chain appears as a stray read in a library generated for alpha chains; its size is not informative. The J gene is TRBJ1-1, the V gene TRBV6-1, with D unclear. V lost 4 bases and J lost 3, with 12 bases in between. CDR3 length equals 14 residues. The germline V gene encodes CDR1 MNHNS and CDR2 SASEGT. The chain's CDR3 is CASSVTWVDTEAFF. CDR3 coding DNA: TGTGCCAGCAGTGTAACTTGGGTAGACACTGAAGCTTTCTTT.

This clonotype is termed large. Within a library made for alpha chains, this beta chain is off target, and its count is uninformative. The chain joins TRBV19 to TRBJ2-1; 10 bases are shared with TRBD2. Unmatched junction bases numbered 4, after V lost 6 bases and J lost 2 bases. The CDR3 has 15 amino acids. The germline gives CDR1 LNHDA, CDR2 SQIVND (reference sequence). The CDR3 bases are TGTGCCAGTAGACAAACTAGCGGGGCCTACAATGAGCAGTTCTTC. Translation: CASRQTSGAYNEQFF.

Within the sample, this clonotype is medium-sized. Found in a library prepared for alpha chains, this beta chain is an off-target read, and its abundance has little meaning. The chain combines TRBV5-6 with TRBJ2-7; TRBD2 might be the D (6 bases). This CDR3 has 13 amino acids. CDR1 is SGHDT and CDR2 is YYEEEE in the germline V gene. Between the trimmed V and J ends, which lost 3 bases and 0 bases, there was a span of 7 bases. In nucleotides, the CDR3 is TGTGCCAGCAGCTGGCGGGGCTCCTACGAGCAGTACTTC. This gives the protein CASSWRGSYEQYF.

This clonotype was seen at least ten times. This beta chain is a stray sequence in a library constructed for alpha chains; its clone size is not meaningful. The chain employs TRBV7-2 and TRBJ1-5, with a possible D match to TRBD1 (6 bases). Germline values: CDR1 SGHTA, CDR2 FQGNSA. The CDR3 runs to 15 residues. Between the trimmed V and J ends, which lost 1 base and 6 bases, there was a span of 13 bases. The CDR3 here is CASSLVGGPGQPQHF. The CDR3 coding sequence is TGTGCCAGCAGCTTAGTCGGGGGGCCGGGTCAGCCCCAGCATTTT.

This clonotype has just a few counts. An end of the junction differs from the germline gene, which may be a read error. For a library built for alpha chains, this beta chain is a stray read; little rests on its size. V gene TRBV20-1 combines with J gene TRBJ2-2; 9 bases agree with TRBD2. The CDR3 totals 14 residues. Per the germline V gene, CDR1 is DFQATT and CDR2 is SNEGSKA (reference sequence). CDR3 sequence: CSARASGNAGELFF. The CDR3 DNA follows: TGCAGTGCTAGGGCTAGCGGGAACGCCGGGGAGCTGTTTTTT.

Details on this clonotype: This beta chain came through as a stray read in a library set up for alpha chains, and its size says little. CDR3 in DNA: TGTGCCACCAGCCCCCTGCCGGGACAGGGAACTAATGAAAAACTGTTTTTT. Residues: CATSPLPGQGTNEKLFF. The chain carries TRBV15 and TRBJ1-4; 9 positions agree with TRBD1. Losses at the gene ends were 5 bases for V and 1 base for J; bases not matched to a gene: 8. Per the germline V gene, CDR1 is LNHNV and CDR2 is YYDKDF (reference sequence). This CDR3 is built from 17 residues.

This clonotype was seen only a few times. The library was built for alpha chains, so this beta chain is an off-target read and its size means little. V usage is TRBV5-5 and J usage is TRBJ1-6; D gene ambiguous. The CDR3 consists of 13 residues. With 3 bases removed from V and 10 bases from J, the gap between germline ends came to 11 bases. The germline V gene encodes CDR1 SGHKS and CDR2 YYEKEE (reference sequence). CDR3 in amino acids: CASSSGPMSPLHF. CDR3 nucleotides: TGTGCCAGCAGCTCCGGGCCTATGTCACCCCTCCACTTT.

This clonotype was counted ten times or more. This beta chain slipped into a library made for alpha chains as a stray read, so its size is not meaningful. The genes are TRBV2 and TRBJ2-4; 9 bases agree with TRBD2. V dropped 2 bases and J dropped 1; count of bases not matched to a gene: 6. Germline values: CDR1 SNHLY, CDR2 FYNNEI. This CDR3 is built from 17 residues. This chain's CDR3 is CASSERASGTAKNIQYF. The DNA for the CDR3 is TGTGCCAGCAGTGAAAGGGCTAGCGGGACCGCCAAAAACATTCAGTACTTC. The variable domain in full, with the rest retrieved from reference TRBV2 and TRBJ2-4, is EPEVTQTPSHQVTQMGQEVILRCVPISNHLYFYWYRQILGQKVEFLVSFYNNEISEKSEIFDDQFSVERPDGSNFTLKIRSTKLEDSAMYFCASSERASGTAKNIQYFGAGTRLSVL.

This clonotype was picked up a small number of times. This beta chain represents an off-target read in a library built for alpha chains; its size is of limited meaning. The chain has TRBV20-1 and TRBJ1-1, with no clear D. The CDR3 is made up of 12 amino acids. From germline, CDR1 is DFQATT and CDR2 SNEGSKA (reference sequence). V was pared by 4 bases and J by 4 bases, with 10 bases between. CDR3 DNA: TGCAGTGCTATCACCCCCCTCACTGAAGCTTTCTTT. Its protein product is CSAITPLTEAFF.

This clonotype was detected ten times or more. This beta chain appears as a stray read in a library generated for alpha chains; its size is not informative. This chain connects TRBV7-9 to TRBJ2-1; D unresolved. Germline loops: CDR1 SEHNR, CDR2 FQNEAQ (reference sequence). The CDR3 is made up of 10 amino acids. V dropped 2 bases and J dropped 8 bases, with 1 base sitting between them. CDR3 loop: CASSLYEQFF. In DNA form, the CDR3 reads TGTGCCAGCAGCTTATATGAGCAGTTCTTC.

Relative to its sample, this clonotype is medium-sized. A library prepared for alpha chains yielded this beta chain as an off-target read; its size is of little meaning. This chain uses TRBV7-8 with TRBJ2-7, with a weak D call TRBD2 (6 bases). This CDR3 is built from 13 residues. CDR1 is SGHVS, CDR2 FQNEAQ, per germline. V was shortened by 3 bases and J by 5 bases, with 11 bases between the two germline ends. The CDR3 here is CASSFGEVHEQYF. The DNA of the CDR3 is TGTGCCAGCAGCTTTGGGGAGGTTCACGAGCAGTACTTC.